One sample yielded the 3 T cell receptor beta chains listed below, sequenced in a study of blood T cells in healthy people across ages. For the second PCR, which ran for about 6 to 11 cycles, a sample-barcoded 5' primer and a J-beta primer mix were used. TCRdb reanalysed the 5' RACE reads using MiXCR and keeps one entry per CDR3 protein. Of some 670,000 distinct CDR3 sequences in the sample, around 50% were seen once. The sample comprised blood. All receptors come from a woman older than 75 in good health.

The chain joins TRBV12-3 or TRBV12-4 to TRBJ2-7; D gene ambiguous. This CDR3 has 13 amino acids. V lost 5 bases to trimming and J lost 2 bases, with 10 bases between them. The CDR3 DNA is TGTGCCAGCAGTCAGAAAATCACCTACGAGCAGTACTTC. As protein: CASSQKITYEQYF.

In the case of this clonotype: This could be a read error, since a much larger clone is one nucleotide away. The chain carries TRBV6-2 or TRBV6-3 and TRBJ2-3; no firm D call. The CDR3 is 14 amino acids. Germline lookup yields CDR1 MNHEY and CDR2 SVGEGT. CDR3 loop: CASSPPGTTDMQYF. The CDR3 nucleotides are TGTGCCAGCAGTCCTCCAGGAACCACAGATATGCAGTATTTT.

This clonotype showed up many times. This chain links TRBV6-5 with TRBJ2-6; D possibly corresponds to TRBD1 (6 bases). The CDR3 runs to 15 residues. V lost 7 bases and J lost 0, with 10 bases in between. The germline CDR1 and CDR2 sequences are MNHEY and SVGAGI. As DNA, the CDR3 is TGTGCCAGCACCAGGGGTCCCTCTGGGGCCAACGTCCTGACTTTC. Its translation is CASTRGPSGANVLTF.